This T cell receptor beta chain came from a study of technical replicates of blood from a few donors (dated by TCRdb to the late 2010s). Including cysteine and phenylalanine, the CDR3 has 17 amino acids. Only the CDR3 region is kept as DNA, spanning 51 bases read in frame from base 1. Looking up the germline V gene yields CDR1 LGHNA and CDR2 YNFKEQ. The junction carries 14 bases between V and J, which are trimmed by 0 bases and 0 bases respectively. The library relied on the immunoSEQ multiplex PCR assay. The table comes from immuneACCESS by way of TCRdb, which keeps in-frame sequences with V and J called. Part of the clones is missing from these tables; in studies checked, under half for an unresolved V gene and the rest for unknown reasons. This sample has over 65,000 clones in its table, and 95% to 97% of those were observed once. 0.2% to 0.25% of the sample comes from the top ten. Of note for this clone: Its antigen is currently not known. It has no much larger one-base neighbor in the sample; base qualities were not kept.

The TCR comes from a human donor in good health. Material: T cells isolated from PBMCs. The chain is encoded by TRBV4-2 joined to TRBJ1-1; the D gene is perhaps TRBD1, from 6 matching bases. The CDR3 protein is CASSQDIGGGVNTEAFF. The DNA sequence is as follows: TGTGCCAGCAGCCAAGATATAGGGGGAGGGGTGAACACTGAAGCTTTCTTT.